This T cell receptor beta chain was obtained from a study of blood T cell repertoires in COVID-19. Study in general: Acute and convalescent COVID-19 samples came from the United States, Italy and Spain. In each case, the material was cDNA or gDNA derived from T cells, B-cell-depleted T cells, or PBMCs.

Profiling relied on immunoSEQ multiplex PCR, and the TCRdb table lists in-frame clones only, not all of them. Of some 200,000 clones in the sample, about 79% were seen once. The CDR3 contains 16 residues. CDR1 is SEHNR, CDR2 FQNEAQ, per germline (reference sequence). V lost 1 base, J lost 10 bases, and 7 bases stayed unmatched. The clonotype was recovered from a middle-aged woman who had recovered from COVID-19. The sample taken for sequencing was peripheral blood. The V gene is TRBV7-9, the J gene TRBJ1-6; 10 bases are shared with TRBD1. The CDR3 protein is CASSLEMGQGLSPLHF. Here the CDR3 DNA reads TGTGCCAGCAGCTTAGAAATGGGACAGGGGTTATCACCCCTCCACTTT.